The present TCR beta chain was sequenced within a study of blood T cell repertoires in COVID-19. Study summary: COVID-19 samples from acute and convalescent phases originated in the United States, Italy and Spain. The cDNA or gDNA used as material had been derived from T cells, B-cell-depleted T cells, or PBMCs.

In the authors' workflow: The authors estimated nucleated cell counts from reference gene primer amplification. Assay used: immunoSEQ multiplex PCR; TCRdb lists only in-frame clones, some missing. The V and J calls and clone size were taken over from that table, and D and trimming were inferred from the DNA. The sample includes around 260,000 clones, about 83% seen only once; the top ten take roughly 10%. The V and J ends lost 3 bases and 4 bases, in that order; junction bases with no gene match: 5. The CDR3 is 15 amino acids. The V gene's germline CDR1 is GTSNPN and CDR2 SVGIG (reference sequence). The chain has TRBV30 and TRBJ2-1, with TRBD2 matching over 11 bases. This clonotype was sampled from a woman in her forties or fifties who had recovered from COVID-19. The specimen sequenced was peripheral blood. CDR3 sequence: CAWRVGLAVYNEQFF. CDR3 nucleotide sequence: TGTGCCTGGAGGGTGGGACTAGCGGTTTACAATGAGCAGTTCTTC.